This T cell receptor (beta chain) was identified in a study of OX40 agonist ivuxolimab in advanced cancers. Study information: Patients got intravenous ivuxolimab at 0.01 to 10 mg/kg every 2 weeks.

The length of the CDR3 is 14 residues. The V end was cut by 2 bases, the J end by 6 bases, with 13 bases between. Per germline, CDR1 MNHNS and CDR2 SASEGT. This clone was seen once. Antigen specificity is unknown. Study-wide points: With doses of 0.1-3.0 mg/kg, partial responders showed among the lowest clonal expansion.

The table came from immunoSEQ multiplex PCR; TCRdb's copy has only in-frame clones and leaves some out. The sample contains more than 55,000 clones, over 65% of which appear only once. This TCR came from an adult with an advanced solid tumor such as melanoma, head and neck, liver or kidney cancer. The source material was CD4+ or CD8+ T cells sorted from blood, sampled in a trial of the OX40 agonist ivuxolimab. This chain links TRBV6-1 with TRBJ1-1; tentatively, D is TRBD1 (5 bases). Written as DNA, the CDR3 is TGTGCCAGCAGTGAATTTGGGGGGGTGGCTGAAGCTTTCTTT. Encoded protein: CASSEFGGVAEAFF.